This T cell receptor (beta chain) was obtained from a study of lymphopenia after photon versus proton radiotherapy. The CDR3 covers 15 residues. CDR1 KGHSH and CDR2 LQKENI come from the germline V gene. V shed 2 bases, J shed 4 bases, and the junction held 3 bases outside the gene matches. With regard to this clone: Its target is unknown.

The study's findings and limits: Authors raise, but do not show, better survival with proton therapy.

TCRdb keeps only in-frame clones here, not all; method: immunoSEQ multiplex PCR. This sample yields tens of thousands of clones, of which roughly 84% are seen a single time; 2.1% belongs to the top ten. This TCR was sampled from a man between 60 and 75 years old with pancreatic cancer. The sample was peripheral blood, taken from a patient treated with proton-based radiotherapy. The chain has TRBV18 and TRBJ2-5, with 11 bases identical to TRBD1. The CDR3, as DNA: TGTGCCAGCTCACCAAGGACAGGGGGCGCAGAGACCCAGTACTTC. It yields the protein CASSPRTGGAETQYF.